This T cell receptor (beta chain) was profiled in a study of cytomegalovirus exposure and HLA in healthy donors. In the PCR, 60 Vbeta and 13 Jbeta primers were used. Sequencing used immunoSEQ multiplex PCR; TCRdb keeps in-frame clones, though not all of them. The table includes roughly 100,000 clones, about 80% detected once. In its sample, this clone was seen once. The CDR3 spans 15 residues. CDR1 is KGHSH and CDR2 is LQKENI in the germline V gene. The V gene lost 1 base and the J gene lost 3 bases, with 9 bases spanning the gap. The gene calls are TRBV18 and TRBJ2-2; a possible D gene is TRBD2 (6 bases). What was sequenced was PBMCs. The source of this sequence is a man aged 25 to 40 in good health and CMV-seropositive. CDR3 DNA: TGTGCCAGCTCACCACGCAGGGAGGACACCGGGGAGCTGTTTTTT. Its protein product is CASSPRREDTGELFF.